One and the same sample provided the 24 T cell receptor beta chains below, sequenced in a study of OX40 agonist ivuxolimab in advanced cancers. Here immunoSEQ multiplex PCR was the method, and the copy in TCRdb shows in-frame clones only, minus some. The sample shows about 93,000 clones, just over 90% of them seen only once. The sample was CD4+ or CD8+ T cells sorted from blood, taken in a trial of the OX40 agonist ivuxolimab. These TCRs come from an adult with an advanced solid tumor such as melanoma, head and neck, liver or kidney cancer.

The chain links TRBV6-6 to TRBJ1-1; D gene unclear. Germline values: CDR1 MNHNY, CDR2 SVGAGI (reference sequence). CDR3 length equals 11 residues. V shed 1 base and J shed 8 bases, with 5 bases lying between them. The CDR3 DNA reads TGTGCCAGCAGTTACTTGGGGGAAGCTTTCTTT. Amino acid sequence: CASSYLGEAFF.

Points on this clone: The same CDR3 can be traced to other DNA sequences in this sample. V and J are TRBV5-4 and TRBJ2-5; D could derive from TRBD1 or TRBD2 (5 bases each). Trimming cost V 1 base and J 5 bases, with 12 bases left between them. The CDR3 length is 14 residues. CDR1 is SGHNT, CDR2 YYREEE, per germline (reference sequence). The CDR3 here is CASSLTRGLETQYF. Written as DNA, the CDR3 is TGTGCCAGCAGCTTGACGAGGGGATTGGAGACCCAGTACTTC. The entire variable domain, with the rest obtained from reference TRBV5-4 and TRBJ2-5, is as follows: ETGVTQSPTHLIKTRGQQVTLRCSSQSGHNTVSWYQQALGQGPQFIFQYYREEENGRGNFPPRFSGLQFPNYSSELNVNALELDDSALYLCASSLTRGLETQYFGPGTRLLVL.

The chain carries TRBV5-4 and TRBJ1-1, with unresolved D. Trimming took 0 bases from V and 3 from J, leaving 9 bases between them. The length of the CDR3 is 14 residues. Germline values: CDR1 SGHNT, CDR2 YYREEE (reference sequence). CDR3 coding DNA: TGTGCCAGCAGCTTGGGTCAGAGGGACACTGAAGCTTTCTTT. Protein product: CASSLGQRDTEAFF.

V usage is TRBV6-6 and J usage is TRBJ1-1; 7 bases are shared with TRBD1. Trimming took 3 bases from V and 1 from J; bases not matched to a gene: 5. Germline V lookup: CDR1 MNHNY, CDR2 SVGAGI (reference sequence). The CDR3 spans 15 residues. CDR3 DNA: TGTGCCAGCAGTTATTCGGGACAGACGAACACTGAAGCTTTCTTT. Amino acid sequence: CASSYSGQTNTEAFF.

The genes are TRBV5-4 and TRBJ1-2; perhaps TRBD1 as D (6 bases). Germline assignment: CDR1 SGHNT and CDR2 YYREEE (reference sequence). The CDR3 contains 15 residues. The V and J ends lost 4 bases and 1 base respectively, with 14 bases between them. The chain's CDR3 is CASSPLGTLNYGYTF. Here the CDR3 DNA reads TGTGCCAGCAGCCCGTTAGGGACACTTAACTATGGCTACACCTTC.

The chain recombines TRBV4-2 with TRBJ2-1, with D possibly being TRBD1 (5 bases). V dropped 1 base and J dropped 9 bases, with 22 bases sitting between them. In germline, CDR1 is LGHNA, CDR2 YNFKEQ. CDR3 length equals 17 residues. The CDR3, as DNA: TGTGCCAGCAGCCAAGGAACCCTGGTGGACCATACAGGTGAGCAGTTCTTC. Translated: CASSQGTLVDHTGEQFF.

The J gene is TRBJ1-2, the V gene TRBV5-1, with 9 bases fitting TRBD1. Germline values: CDR1 SGHRS, CDR2 YFSETQ. This CDR3 is built from 16 residues. The V segment lost 0 bases and the J segment 2 bases; nucleotides outside the gene matches: 5. CDR3 region: CASSLEGQGSNYGYTF. In DNA form, the CDR3 reads TGCGCCAGCAGCTTGGAGGGACAGGGTTCGAACTATGGCTACACCTTC.

This clone showed up just once. The genes are TRBV30 and TRBJ2-7; 10 bases map to TRBD2. The CDR3 loop spans 17 amino acids. V dropped 0 bases and J dropped 3; count of bases not matched to a gene: 11. CDR1 is GTSNPN and CDR2 is SVGIG in the germline V gene (reference sequence). CDR3 DNA: TGTGCCTGGAGTGTATGGCTAGCGGGAGCCAAGAACTACGAGCAGTACTTC. Translation: CAWSVWLAGAKNYEQYF.

V gene TRBV5-4 combines with J gene TRBJ2-2, with 7 nucleotides matching TRBD1. From germline, CDR1 is SGHNT and CDR2 YYREEE (reference sequence). V dropped 0 bases and J dropped 0; count of bases not matched to a gene: 2. This CDR3 has 16 amino acids. This chain's CDR3 is CASSLVRGTNTGELFF. The CDR3 DNA reads as TGTGCCAGCAGCTTGGTCAGGGGGACGAACACCGGGGAGCTGTTTTTT.

The rearrangement links TRBV5-1 to TRBJ1-1; D remains ambiguous. This CDR3 is 14 amino acids long. Germline CDR1 is SGHRS and CDR2 is YFSETQ. Trimming pared 2 bases from V and 1 base from J, leaving 9 bases between. Here the CDR3 reads CASSFSPGNTEAFF. CDR3 in DNA: TGCGCCAGCAGCTTTTCCCCGGGGAACACTGAAGCTTTCTTT.

The J gene is TRBJ2-1, the V gene TRBV10-1; D unresolved. The CDR3 length is 18 residues. Germline CDR1 and CDR2: WNHNN and SYGVQD (reference sequence). V lost 0 bases and J 0 bases, leaving 15 bases between the germline ends. The CDR3 sequence: CASSESIGPGVSYNEQFF. The CDR3 nucleotides are TGCGCCAGCAGTGAGTCAATTGGTCCAGGTGTCTCCTACAATGAGCAGTTCTTC.

The CDR3 region has the DNA TGTGCCAGCAGTGAATACCGCTCTGGGGCCAACGTCCTGACTTTC. As protein: CASSEYRSGANVLTF. The chain couples TRBV2 to TRBJ2-6; no reliable D call. The CDR3 is made up of 15 amino acids. Germline V gives CDR1 SNHLY, CDR2 FYNNEI. V was cut by 2 bases and J by 0 bases, with 5 bases left in between.

CDR3 sequence (DNA): TGTGCAGGGAGTATAACAGGGGGCGGAGAGACCCAGTACTTC. Residues: CAGSITGGGETQYF. The chain has TRBV11-2 and TRBJ2-5; 9 positions agree with TRBD1. The germline V gene encodes CDR1 SGHAT and CDR2 FQNNGV. The CDR3 spans 14 residues.

The table lists this clone with a few counts. This chain links TRBV2 with TRBJ2-7; a weak D match, TRBD2 (6 bases). Germline CDR1 reads SNHLY; CDR2 reads FYNNEI. CDR3 length: 13 residues. V lost 7 bases and J lost 0, with 10 bases in between. DNA of the CDR3: TGTGCCAGCACGCCTAGCGTCTCCTACGAGCAGTACTTC. Its protein product is CASTPSVSYEQYF.

The table lists this clone with a count of one. The chain recombines TRBV2 with TRBJ1-4; a possible D gene is TRBD1 (5 bases). The CDR3 runs 11 residues. Germline CDR1 is SNHLY and CDR2 is FYNNEI. With 6 bases removed from V and 8 bases from J, the gap between germline ends came to 7 bases. The CDR3 bases are TGTGCCAGCAGGGGGCCAGAAAAACTGTTTTTT. Translated: CASRGPEKLFF. The variable domain in full, with the rest retrieved from reference TRBV2 and TRBJ1-4, is EPEVTQTPSHQVTQMGQEVILRCVPISNHLYFYWYRQILGQKVEFLVSFYNNEISEKSEIFDDQFSVERPDGSNFTLKIRSTKLEDSAMYFCASRGPEKLFFGSGTQLSVL.

The CDR3 DNA is TGCGCCAGCTCGACAGGGCGGCCCAATCAGCCCCAGCATTTT. It yields the protein CASSTGRPNQPQHF. The V and J genes are TRBV23-1 and TRBJ1-5, with 7 bases lining up with TRBD1. TRBV23-1 is an ORF; its function is uncertain. The CDR3 consists of 14 residues. V dropped 8 bases and J dropped 3; count of bases not matched to a gene: 7.

The chain employs TRBV18 and TRBJ1-3; D is unresolved. V was trimmed by 2 bases and J by 0 bases, leaving 8 bases between them. The CDR3 sequence is 15 residues long. CDR1 KGHSH and CDR2 LQKENI come from the germline V gene. The CDR3 region has the DNA TGTGCCAGCTCACCAATCGAGAACTCTGGAAACACCATATATTTT. As protein: CASSPIENSGNTIYF.

CDR3 bases: TGTGCCAGTAGTATGGGACGGTACTATGGCTACACCTTC. Protein product: CASSMGRYYGYTF. The V call is TRBV19, the J call TRBJ1-2; weak D call: TRBD1 (5 bases). Per germline, CDR1 LNHDA and CDR2 SQIVND (reference sequence). V shed 3 bases and J shed 3 bases, with 8 bases lying between them. The CDR3 contains 13 residues.

The V call is TRBV5-1, the J call TRBJ2-5; perhaps TRBD1 as D (6 bases). The CDR3 is 15 amino acids. The V gene's germline CDR1 is SGHRS and CDR2 YFSETQ. V lost 0 bases and J 1 base, leaving 10 bases between the germline ends. As DNA, the CDR3 is TGCGCCAGCAGCTTGGTGGGGGCAACCCAAGAGACCCAGTACTTC. This encodes CASSLVGATQETQYF.

This clone occurred once. This rearrangement joins TRBV6-5 to TRBJ1-1, with D unresolved. V lost 8 bases and J lost 5, with 12 bases in between. There are 12 residues in the CDR3. The germline CDR1 and CDR2 sequences are MNHEY and SVGAGI. CDR3 region: CASPAGETEAFF. The CDR3 DNA reads TGTGCCAGCCCTGCCGGGGAAACTGAAGCTTTCTTT.

This rearrangement joins TRBV4-2 to TRBJ2-3; the D is unclear. V lost 1 base, J lost 6 bases, and 11 bases lay in between. CDR3 size: 14 residues. Germline V gene data show CDR1 as LGHNA and CDR2 as YNFKEQ. The CDR3 nucleotides read TGTGCCAGCAGCCAAGGGCCTTCGGTGGATACGCAGTATTTT. It translates to CASSQGPSVDTQYF.

The chain joins TRBV4-2 to TRBJ2-1, with unresolved D. This CDR3 spans 14 amino acids. Trimming took off 5 bases at V and 4 bases at J, with 12 bases between the two ends. Germline V lookup: CDR1 LGHNA, CDR2 YNFKEQ. The CDR3, as DNA: TGTGCCAGCAGCTTGGGCCAGCTGTACAATGAGCAGTTCTTC. Amino acids: CASSLGQLYNEQFF.

V gene TRBV30 combines with J gene TRBJ1-3; no reliable D call. With 3 bases removed from V and 0 bases from J, the gap between germline ends came to 3 bases. From germline, CDR1 is GTSNPN and CDR2 SVGIG (reference sequence). CDR3 length equals 12 residues. The CDR3 is CAWRASGNTIYF. DNA for the CDR3: TGTGCCTGGAGGGCCTCTGGAAACACCATATATTTT.

This clone showed up just once. The V gene is TRBV6-1, the J gene TRBJ1-2; a possible D gene is TRBD1 (5 bases). The CDR3 sequence is 14 residues long. Deletions cut 3 bases from V and 1 base from J, with 9 bases between. The germline gives CDR1 MNHNS, CDR2 SASEGT. Here the CDR3 reads CASSDPGINYGYTF. As DNA, the CDR3 is TGTGCCAGCAGTGACCCAGGGATTAACTATGGCTACACCTTC.